Detailed here is one TCR beta chain. What it binds is not known. An end of the junction differs from the germline gene, which may be a read error. Using its own MiXCR run on the 5' RACE reads, TCRdb lists one record per CDR3 protein. The sample shows about 340,000 distinct CDR3 sequences, about 4% of them seen only once. These data are taken from a study of T cells after yellow fever vaccination. Study-wide results and caveats: High-abundance clonotypes from the bulk population could contaminate FACS-sorted repertoires.

Germline CDR1 SEHNR, CDR2 FQNEAQ (reference sequence). The CDR3 has 17 amino acids. This material consisted of PBMCs, taken 5 days after the yellow fever booster vaccination. V is TRBV7-9 and J is TRBJ2-6; 7 bases are shared with TRBD1. This TCR derives from a man younger than 30 who received the YFV17D yellow fever vaccine. CDR3 amino acids: CASSLGQGPSGDNVLTF. The DNA for the CDR3 is TGTGCCAGCAGCTTAGGACAGGGTCCGTCTGGGGACAACGTCCTGACTTTC.